The T cell receptor (beta chain) described here comes from a study of CD8 T cells in Susac syndrome. V was trimmed by 1 base and J by 4 bases, leaving 17 bases between them. The CDR3 spans 16 residues. Germline V gene sequence: CDR1 SGHKS, CDR2 YYEKEE (reference sequence). The RNA, roughly 0.45 to 1 ug, was put through reverse transcription using random hexamers. Using its own MiXCR run on the immunoSEQ multiplex PCR reads, TCRdb lists one record per CDR3 protein. The sample records about 430,000 distinct CDR3 sequences, approximately 89% being singletons. The chain carries TRBV5-5 and TRBJ2-5; TRBD2 might be the D (5 bases). The sequence derives from a human donor with multiple sclerosis. What was sequenced was CD8+ T cells from PBMCs. The CDR3 sequence is CASSLYGDPRGETQYF. CDR3 DNA: TGTGCCAGCAGCTTGTATGGAGACCCACGGGGAGAGACCCAGTACTTC. The full variable domain, its missing parts supplied by reference TRBV5-5 and TRBJ2-5, is DAGVTQSPTHLIKTRGQQVTLRCSPISGHKSVSWYQQVLGQGPQFIFQYYEKEERGRGNFPDRFSARQFPNYSSELNVNALLLGDSALYLCASSLYGDPRGETQYFGPGTRLLVL.